This T cell receptor (beta chain) is drawn from a study of cytomegalovirus exposure and HLA in healthy donors. General study results and limits: Information on immune exposure was restricted to one variable (CMV serostatus). Some TCR beta chains (around 160 of them) were listed as cytomegalovirus-associated. Most TCR sequences proved rare, with some public TCRs found in many donors.

This clone occurred a few times. What it binds is not known. Germline lookup yields CDR1 SGHDT and CDR2 YYEEEE. Trimming pared 3 bases from V and 4 bases from J, leaving 11 bases between. This CDR3 comprises 13 residues. Primers for the PCR totalled 60 Vbeta and 13 Jbeta. Libraries were prepared by immunoSEQ multiplex PCR; TCRdb keeps only in-frame clonotypes and omits some of them. The sample records 130,000 or so clones, about 75% being singletons. This TCR derives from a man aged 35-49 years in good health and CMV-seronegative. The rearrangement uses TRBV5-6 and TRBJ2-7; TRBD2 is a possible D gene (6 bases). Input material: PBMCs. In DNA form, the CDR3 reads TGTGCCAGCAGCTGGGGGACTTCTTACGAGCAGTACTTC. Translation: CASSWGTSYEQYF.